This T cell receptor (beta chain) stems from a study of cytomegalovirus exposure and HLA in healthy donors (dated by TCRdb to 2016 to 2017). Regarding the complete study: A later analysis indicated that the 90 to 150 validation repertoires were generated on the platform also employed for the approximately 700 repertoires of the first cohort. Along with the approximately 650-subject first cohort, a separate validation cohort of about 110 different subjects was used. High-throughput TCR immunosequencing, statistical association of individual TCRs with disease status, and machine learning were combined to predict cytomegalovirus infection status. The aim of the study was to test whether cataloging public T cell receptors could identify signatures of past pathogen exposure. Summary of the overall study and its limitations: A later analysis lacked HLA typing for the validation cohort, so it scored co-occurrence in that cohort across all 110 or so repertoires. A total of 150 to 200 TCR beta chains were listed by the study as associated with cytomegalovirus. It was suggested by the authors that the approach could potentially be generalized to other disease states and immunological phenotypes. Most TCR sequences were observed very rarely across donors, whereas some public TCRs were present in many individuals. Subsequent analysis determined that TCRs grouped into clusters in the first cohort also showed a tendency toward co-occurrence across the 130 or so validation repertoires, and approximately 94% of cluster scores exceeded 0. In both the original and validation cohorts, the classifier was reported to diagnose cytomegalovirus status with high specificity and sensitivity. A few of the identified cytomegalovirus-associated TCR beta chains were confirmed in vitro to be specific for cytomegalovirus antigens.

Libraries came from the immunoSEQ multiplex PCR assay. As for the original processing: A statistical classification framework was built for diagnosing cytomegalovirus status from the catalog of TCR beta chain sequences. TCRdb re-hosts the immuneACCESS table, in-frame sequences only. Its copies lack some clones; in the studies checked, an unresolved V gene accounts for under half of them, and the cause for the rest is not known. The V and J calls and clone size were taken over from that table, and D and trimming were inferred from the DNA. Recorded for this sample are about 150,000 clones; approximately 86% of them occurred a single time. In total, the top ten clones hold approximately 2% of the sample. Measured from the cysteine to the phenylalanine, the CDR3 is 15 residues long. This entry keeps only the CDR3 DNA: 45 bases, framed from base 1. V and J are trimmed by 1 base and 4 bases, and the gene matches miss 4 bases of the junction. The germline V gene gives CDR1 as SGHNT and CDR2 as YENEEA.

The donors belonged to the validation cohort of about 120 subjects, which was separate from the approximately 700-subject first cohort. Concerning this clone itself: No antigen is known for it. Per-base quality was not reported, and no clone a single base away is much larger than it.

The sequencing input was PBMCs. The sequence was collected from a human donor in good health. In this chain, TRBV11-3 is recombined with TRBJ2-1; 7 bases in the junction line up with TRBD1. The CDR3 corresponds to CASSLANRGYNEQFF. In nucleotides, the sequence is TGTGCCAGCAGCTTAGCCAACAGGGGATACAATGAGCAGTTCTTC. Supplemented by the reference TRBV11-3 and TRBJ2-1 proteins around the CDR3, the complete variable domain is EAGVVQSPRYKIIEKKQPVAFWCNPISGHNTLYWYLQNLGQGPELLIRYENEEAVDDSQLPKDRFSAERLKGVDSTLKIQPAELGDSAVYLCASSLANRGYNEQFFGPGTRLTVL.